This T cell receptor beta chain was documented in a study of blood T cell repertoires in COVID-19. Across the study: There were acute and convalescent COVID-19 samples, and they came from the United States, Italy and Spain. T cells, B-cell-depleted T cells, or PBMCs provided the cDNA or gDNA that served as material.

CDR3 length: 16 amino acids. Per the germline V gene, CDR1 is LGHDT and CDR2 is YNNKEL (reference sequence). Trimming took 3 bases from V and 0 from J, leaving 13 bases between them. Source study methods: Estimates of nucleated cell counts were drawn from the amplification of reference gene primers. Generated by immunoSEQ multiplex PCR, the TCRdb table keeps only in-frame clones and is missing some. V and J calls and clone size are copied from that table; D and trimming were computed from the DNA. The table has about 300,000 clones, 80% to 90% seen once. Sequencing was performed on peripheral blood. The origin of this receptor is a woman aged 50 to 60 with acute or convalescent COVID-19. V and J are TRBV3-1 (or the pseudogene TRBV3-2) and TRBJ2-3; D call uncertain. The CDR3 nucleotides are TGTGCCAGCAGCCAGTGGATGAGCGATAGCACAGATACGCAGTATTTT. Translated, it gives CASSQWMSDSTDTQYF.